One sample yielded the 18 T cell receptor beta chains listed below, sequenced in a study of blood T cell repertoires in COVID-19. Here immunoSEQ multiplex PCR was the method, and the copy in TCRdb shows in-frame clones only, minus some. Of under 100,000 clones listed, approximately 86% are singletons. Material for sequencing was peripheral blood. These receptors originate from a man aged 80 or over with active or convalescent COVID-19.

This chain connects TRBV2 to TRBJ2-7; possibly TRBD1 for D (6 bases). The V end lost 6 bases, the J end lost 5 bases, and 14 bases lay between the germline ends. The CDR3 contains 13 residues. CDR1 is SNHLY, CDR2 FYNNEI, per germline. The CDR3 DNA reads as TGTGCCAGCAGCCTGACAGGAGTCAACGAGCAGTACGTC. Translated, it gives CASSLTGVNEQYV.

The V and J genes are TRBV21-1 and TRBJ1-5; the D call in the table, TRBD1, was not verified against the DNA. TRBV21-1 is a documented pseudogene. The CDR3 length is 17 residues. CDR3 in amino acids: CASSSSRQDRGNQPQHF. The CDR3 coding sequence is TGTGCCAGCAGCTCCTCCAGGCAGGACAGGGGAAATCAGCCCCAGCATTTT.

The chain is built from TRBV3-1 (or the pseudogene TRBV3-2) and TRBJ2-1, with TRBD1 identical over 8 bases. CDR1 is LGHDT, CDR2 YNNKEL, per germline (reference sequence). With V trimmed by 0 bases and J by 7 bases, 8 bases remained unmatched. This CDR3 is built from 16 residues. CDR3 in DNA: TGTGCCAGCAGCCAAGATTTACCAGGGGGCTTAAATGAGCAGTTCTTC. Protein: CASSQDLPGGLNEQFF.

The V call is TRBV7-6, the J call TRBJ2-3; 11 nucleotides agree with TRBD2. This CDR3 is 15 amino acids long. Germline CDR1 is SGHVS and CDR2 is FNYEAQ. V dropped 0 bases and J dropped 5; count of bases not matched to a gene: 1. CDR3 sequence (DNA): TGTGCCAGCAGCTTAGCTAGCGGGGGGGGAGATACGCAGTATTTT. It is translated as CASSLASGGGDTQYF.

The chain couples TRBV4-1 to TRBJ2-1; TRBD2 aligns across 16 bases. This CDR3 spans 19 amino acids. V shed 1 base and J 4 bases; nucleotides not matched to a gene: 7. Germline V CDR1 and CDR2: MGHRA, YSYEKL. This CDR3 reads CASSQAPGLAGGSYNEQFF. The CDR3 DNA is TGCGCCAGCAGCCAAGCCCCGGGACTAGCGGGAGGGAGTTACAATGAGCAGTTCTTC.

V usage is TRBV28 and J usage is TRBJ1-2, with a possible D match to TRBD1 (5 bases). CDR1 MDHEN and CDR2 SYDVKM come from the germline V gene. The CDR3 length is 14 residues. Trimming left V 2 bases short and J 8 bases short, with 15 bases between. CDR3 sequence: CASSLIDAGGGYTF. In DNA, the CDR3 is TGTGCCAGCAGTTTAATCGACGCGGGGGGAGGCTACACCTTC.

This chain joins TRBV19 and TRBJ1-1; D ambiguous. Trimming left V 6 bases short and J 5 bases short, with 10 bases between. From germline, CDR1 is LNHDA and CDR2 SQIVND (reference sequence). The CDR3 sequence is 12 residues long. This CDR3 is CASSRRQTEAFF. The CDR3 DNA follows: TGTGCCAGTAGCCGCCGCCAGACTGAAGCTTTCTTT.

The chain couples TRBV5-1 to TRBJ2-3; possible D gene TRBD2, 6 bases. The V gene lost 4 bases and the J gene lost 0 bases, with 12 bases spanning the gap. Germline assignment: CDR1 SGHRS and CDR2 YFSETQ. The CDR3 extends over 15 amino acids. In DNA form, the CDR3 reads TGCGCCAGCAGCATACGGGGGAGAAGCACAGATACGCAGTATTTT. It codes for CASSIRGRSTDTQYF. Supplemented by reference TRBV5-1 and TRBJ2-3, the full variable domain reads KAGVTQTPRYLIKTRGQQVTLSCSPISGHRSVSWYQQTPGQGLQFLFEYFSETQRNKGNFPGRFSGRQFSNSRSEMNVSTLELGDSALYLCASSIRGRSTDTQYFGPGTRLTVL.

This clone was counted between two and nine times. This chain joins TRBV24-1 and TRBJ2-3; TRBD2 matches at 7 bases. V was pared by 1 base and J by 8 bases, with 2 bases of the junction left unmatched. The CDR3 has 13 amino acids. Germline V gives CDR1 KGHDR, CDR2 SFDVKD. The CDR3 DNA reads TGTGCCACCAGTGATTTTCCGGGAGGTACGCAGTATTTT. Translation: CATSDFPGGTQYF.

This clone has a count of ten or more. The chain links TRBV5-6 to TRBJ1-2; tentative D call: TRBD1 (5 bases). V shed 4 bases and J shed 7 bases, with 20 bases lying between them. CDR3 size: 15 residues. CDR1 is SGHDT, CDR2 YYEEEE, per germline. The CDR3 protein is CASSPPTGVELGYTF. Here the CDR3 DNA reads TGTGCCAGCAGCCCCCCGACGGGGGTGGAACTTGGCTACACCTTC.

The genes are TRBV9 and TRBJ1-5; D is unresolved. V lost 2 bases, J lost 5 bases, and 8 bases lay in between. Per germline, CDR1 SGDLS and CDR2 YYNGEE. The CDR3 has 13 residues. In nucleotides, the CDR3 is TGTGCCAGCAGCGTGGGCCTTCATCAGCCCCAGCATTTT. Translation gives CASSVGLHQPQHF.

This sequence joins TRBV12-3 or TRBV12-4 and TRBJ1-2; no definite D call. The CDR3 has 13 amino acids. CDR3 DNA: TGTGCTAGCGGAGGCTCTCCTAACTATGGCTACACCTTC. It codes for CASGGSPNYGYTF.

The rearrangement joins TRBV7-9 to TRBJ2-3, with 7 bases fitting TRBD1. Germline values: CDR1 SEHNR, CDR2 FQNEAQ (reference sequence). The CDR3 loop spans 17 amino acids. Trimming took 5 bases from V and 2 from J; bases not matched to a gene: 13. The CDR3 loop reads CASSLGTGQSNTDTQYF. The CDR3 coding sequence is TGTGCCAGCAGCCTGGGTACGGGACAGTCAAACACAGATACGCAGTATTTT.

The gene calls are TRBV9 and TRBJ2-2, with D possibly matching TRBD2 (6 bases). The V end was cut by 0 bases, the J end by 6 bases, with 9 bases between. The CDR3 is 14 residues long. Per germline, CDR1 SGDLS and CDR2 YYNGEE. CDR3 nucleotides: TGTGCCAGCAGCGTAGTGTCGGGGGCCGGGGAGCTGTTTTTT. Translated, it gives CASSVVSGAGELFF.

The chain carries TRBV14 and TRBJ2-6; D call uncertain. The CDR3 loop spans 14 amino acids. Germline values: CDR1 SGHDN, CDR2 FVKESK. V lost 1 base and J 1 base, leaving 2 bases between the germline ends. CDR3 nucleotides: TGTGCCAGCAGCCAAGTATCTGGGGCCAACGTCCTGACTTTC. Translation gives CASSQVSGANVLTF.

V and J are TRBV2 and TRBJ2-5; 8 bases agree with TRBD2. Trimming cost V 8 bases and J 3 bases; bases outside gene matches: 8. Germline CDR1 reads SNHLY; CDR2 reads FYNNEI. The CDR3 spans 14 residues. CDR3 DNA sequence: TGTGCCAGCTCCCCGGGAGGGAACGAAGAGACCCAGTACTTC. Translated, it gives CASSPGGNEETQYF.

V gene TRBV24-1 combines with J gene TRBJ2-2; D call uncertain. CDR1 and CDR2 (germline): KGHDR, SFDVKD. This CDR3 has 12 residues. V was trimmed by 7 bases and J by 5 bases, leaving 7 bases between them. CDR3 loop: CATRRETGELFF. The CDR3 region has the DNA TGTGCCACCAGGAGAGAAACCGGGGAGCTGTTTTTT.

The CDR3 protein is CASSPSPYEQYV. CDR3 DNA: TGTGCCAGCAGCCCCTCTCCCTACGAGCAGTACGTC. The chain links TRBV11-2 to TRBJ2-7; no firm D call. The V and J ends lost 5 bases and 2 bases respectively, with 7 bases between them. This CDR3 is built from 12 residues. CDR1 SGHAT and CDR2 FQNNGV come from the germline V gene.